This passage covers 26 T cell receptor beta chains from one sample sequenced in a study of beta chain features in type 1 diabetes. Study-wide results and caveats: Shortening of TCRB CDR3s, moderate but significant, appeared in all four CD4+ subsets of Type 1 diabetes patients.

The entirety of the isolated RNA underwent reverse transcription, so expressed TCRB transcripts were sequenced. Data came from immunoSEQ multiplex PCR; TCRdb stores just in-frame clones and leaves some out. The table lists around 280,000 clones, approximately 15% of them singletons. These receptors have no known antigen. Sample: naive CD4+ T cells from blood. These receptors originate from a man aged 18 to 29 with type 1 diabetes.

This clone turned up a few times. The J gene is TRBJ1-5, the V gene TRBV15; no reliable D call. This CDR3 is built from 15 residues. The germline V and J ends were trimmed by 4 bases and 7 bases, with 17 bases remaining between them. In germline, CDR1 is LNHNV, CDR2 YYDKDF (reference sequence). For the CDR3, the DNA is TGTGCCACCAGCATCAAGGTCGGGGTTATACAGCCCCAGCATTTT. It translates to CATSIKVGVIQPQHF.

A remark on this clone: In the same sample, other DNA sequences code for this CDR3. The rearrangement uses TRBV7-9 and TRBJ1-2, with a weak D call TRBD1 (6 bases). The V gene lost 5 bases and the J gene lost 4 bases, with 8 bases spanning the gap. Per germline, CDR1 SEHNR and CDR2 FQNEAQ (reference sequence). The CDR3 runs 12 residues. DNA of the CDR3: TGTGCCAGCAGCGAGGACAGCTATGGCTACACCTTC. Amino acids: CASSEDSYGYTF. Looking up the rest from reference TRBV7-9 and TRBJ1-2 gives the full variable domain: DTGVSQNPRHKITKRGQNVTFRCDPISEHNRLYWYRQTLGQGPEFLTYFQNEAQLEKSRLLSDRFSAERPKGSFSTLEIQRTEQGDSAMYLCASSEDSYGYTFGSGTRLTVV.

This clone was counted between two and nine times. The chain uses TRBV9 and TRBJ2-1; D might be TRBD1 (5 bases). This CDR3 is 15 amino acids long. V was pared by 2 bases and J by 10 bases, with 19 bases between. CDR1 and CDR2 from the germline V gene are SGDLS and YYNGEE. CDR3 bases: TGTGCCAGCAGCGTCCTGGGGCATGGCGGCTCGGAGCAGTTCTTC. Its translation is CASSVLGHGGSEQFF.

This chain joins TRBV5-1 and TRBJ2-1, with TRBD2 matching 11 bases. This CDR3 is 15 amino acids long. J lost 9 bases, V lost 0 bases, and 5 bases had no gene match. The germline V gene encodes CDR1 SGHRS and CDR2 YFSETQ. The CDR3 here is CASSLGLAGRGEQFF. The CDR3 coding sequence is TGCGCCAGCAGCTTGGGACTAGCGGGAAGGGGTGAGCAGTTCTTC. Variable domain in full (rest from reference TRBV5-1 and TRBJ2-1): KAGVTQTPRYLIKTRGQQVTLSCSPISGHRSVSWYQQTPGQGLQFLFEYFSETQRNKGNFPGRFSGRQFSNSRSEMNVSTLELGDSALYLCASSLGLAGRGEQFFGPGTRLTVL.

The chain is built from TRBV5-4 and TRBJ2-7; a weak D match, TRBD2 (5 bases). Germline CDR1 SGHNT, CDR2 YYREEE (reference sequence). The V end was cut by 3 bases, the J end by 4 bases, with 11 bases between. There are 13 residues in the CDR3. CDR3 nucleotide sequence: TGTGCCAGCAGCTGGTCTAGCTCTTACGAGCAGTACTTC. It specifies CASSWSSSYEQYF.

This clone was observed a few times. The V gene is TRBV28, the J gene TRBJ2-7; perhaps TRBD1 as D (7 bases). CDR1 is MDHEN, CDR2 SYDVKM, per germline. This CDR3 is built from 15 residues. V shed 8 bases and J shed 2 bases, with 19 bases lying between them. The CDR3 DNA sequence: TGTGCCAGCCAGCGGAGGGGGCGGATGACCTACGAGCAGTACTTC. Protein sequence: CASQRRGRMTYEQYF.

The J gene is TRBJ2-3, the V gene TRBV5-1, with D perhaps matching TRBD2 (5 bases). The germline gives CDR1 SGHRS, CDR2 YFSETQ. This CDR3 comprises 15 residues. V lost 0 bases and J lost 3, with 11 bases in between. The CDR3 protein is CASSLAGSRTDTQYF. The CDR3 DNA reads as TGCGCCAGCAGCTTGGCGGGAAGTAGGACAGATACGCAGTATTTT.

The V call is TRBV18, the J call TRBJ2-7; 8 bases are shared with TRBD1. Germline V gene data show CDR1 as KGHSH and CDR2 as LQKENI. With V trimmed by 4 bases and J by 5 bases, 7 bases remained unmatched. The CDR3 covers 14 residues. CDR3 protein: CASSRTDRVHEQYF. CDR3 nucleotides: TGTGCCAGCTCACGAACGGACAGGGTCCACGAGCAGTACTTC.

This clone was picked up a small number of times. V gene TRBV7-2 combines with J gene TRBJ2-2, with 11 bases lining up with TRBD1. Losses at the gene ends were 6 bases for V and 6 bases for J; bases not matched to a gene: 3. The CDR3 extends over 14 amino acids. Germline CDR1 and CDR2: SGHTA and FQGNSA. The CDR3 nucleotides are TGTGCCAGCAGAGGACAGGGGGCGTCCGGGGAGCTGTTTTTT. Residues: CASRGQGASGELFF.

The chain is built from TRBV29-1 and TRBJ2-1; 10 bases align to TRBD1. The V and J ends lost 7 bases and 6 bases, in that order; junction bases with no gene match: 6. This CDR3 spans 13 amino acids. Germline V lookup: CDR1 SQVTM, CDR2 ANQGSEA. CDR3 region: CSGDRDRGNEQFF. Written as DNA, the CDR3 is TGCAGCGGCGACCGGGACAGGGGCAATGAGCAGTTCTTC.

This chain uses TRBV5-6 with TRBJ2-1, with 15 positions matching TRBD2. J gave up 10 bases and V 5 bases, and 13 bases lay outside the gene matches. CDR1 and CDR2 (germline): SGHDT, YYEEEE. This CDR3 region has 17 residues. This CDR3 reads CASSRGPGLAGGNEQFF. DNA of the CDR3: TGTGCCAGCAGTCGAGGACCGGGACTAGCGGGAGGCAACGAGCAGTTCTTC.

Points on this clone: This sample includes further DNA sequences coding for the same CDR3. The CDR3 DNA reads as TGTGCCAGCAGCTTAGGACAGGGGGCTTACGAGCAGTACTTC. Translation: CASSLGQGAYEQYF. V is TRBV5-4 and J is TRBJ2-7, with 11 positions matching TRBD1. With 2 bases clipped from V and 4 bases from J, the junction kept 2 bases outside the gene matches. This CDR3 is built from 14 residues. Germline lookup yields CDR1 SGHNT and CDR2 YYREEE (reference sequence).

This clone has just a few counts. The chain joins TRBV18 to TRBJ2-1, with a weak D call TRBD1 (5 bases). The CDR3 contains 15 residues. From germline, CDR1 is KGHSH and CDR2 LQKENI. V lost 4 bases, J lost 5 bases, and 15 bases lay in between. The CDR3 loop reads CASSRSPGFNNEQFF. The CDR3 nucleotides are TGTGCCAGCTCACGGTCTCCAGGGTTCAACAATGAGCAGTTCTTC.

This chain links TRBV10-3 with TRBJ1-5; 10 nucleotides agree with TRBD1. Germline V gene sequence: CDR1 ENHRY, CDR2 SYGVKD. After removal of 7 bases from V and 7 bases from J, the junction contained 4 bases not matched to a gene. The CDR3 consists of 13 residues. CDR3 bases: TGTGCCATCAACCCGGGACAGGGGCAGCCCCAGCATTTT. It specifies CAINPGQGQPQHF.

The chain carries TRBV2 and TRBJ2-3, with D hard to call. Trimming shortened V by 1 base and J by 8 bases, and 7 bases separated the two germline ends. The CDR3 is 12 residues long. Looked up from germline, CDR1 is SNHLY and CDR2 is FYNNEI. The CDR3 bases are TGTGCCAGCAGTGAAGAAGGAGTTACGCAGTATTTT. Amino acids: CASSEEGVTQYF. The full variable domain, in which reference TRBV2 and TRBJ2-3 provide the parts outside the CDR3, is EPEVTQTPSHQVTQMGQEVILRCVPISNHLYFYWYRQILGQKVEFLVSFYNNEISEKSEIFDDQFSVERPDGSNFTLKIRSTKLEDSAMYFCASSEEGVTQYFGPGTRLTVL.

The chain is built from TRBV4-2 and TRBJ1-2, with 10 bases fitting TRBD1. Germline CDR1 is LGHNA and CDR2 is YNFKEQ. J gave up 7 bases and V 4 bases, and 9 bases lay outside the gene matches. The CDR3 loop spans 15 amino acids. The CDR3 coding sequence is TGTGCCAGCAGCCCCCCGGACAGGGGGAGAGGTGGCTACACCTTC. This codes for CASSPPDRGRGGYTF.

In its sample, this clone was seen a few times. The genes are TRBV25-1 and TRBJ1-1; the match to TRBD1 covers 8 bases. The ends lost 7 bases at V and 1 base at J; junction bases unmatched: 11. The CDR3 is made up of 16 amino acids. The germline CDR1 and CDR2 sequences are MGHDK and SYGVNS. This CDR3 is CASNPAGQGPNTEAFF. Written as DNA, the CDR3 is TGTGCCAGCAATCCAGCCGGACAGGGACCGAACACTGAAGCTTTCTTT.

This clone was seen a handful of times. The genes are TRBV5-1 and TRBJ2-3, with TRBD2 as a possible D gene (7 bases). Trimming removed 5 bases at V and 5 bases at J, with 12 bases between. Germline V gene sequence: CDR1 SGHRS, CDR2 YFSETQ. The CDR3 is made up of 13 amino acids. CDR3 coding DNA: TGCGCCAGCAGTGGGGGGGCCGAAGATACGCAGTATTTT. The encoded protein is CASSGGAEDTQYF.

The chain joins TRBV7-2 to TRBJ2-6; 7 nucleotides agree with TRBD1. The germline CDR1 and CDR2 sequences are SGHTA and FQGNSA. This CDR3 comprises 17 residues. V lost 5 bases to trimming and J lost 1 base; unmatched junction nucleotides: 8. CDR3 protein: CASSRNNRGSGANVLTF. CDR3 sequence (DNA): TGTGCCAGCAGCCGAAACAACAGGGGTTCTGGGGCCAACGTCCTGACTTTC.

The J gene is TRBJ1-2, the V gene TRBV29-1; 8 bases are shared with TRBD1. The CDR3 is made up of 11 amino acids. CDR1 SQVTM and CDR2 ANQGSEA come from the germline V gene. Unmatched junction bases numbered 2, after V lost 7 bases and J lost 4 bases. The DNA for the CDR3 is TGCAGCGAGGGGACAGGCTATGGCTACACCTTC. Its translation: CSEGTGYGYTF.

J is TRBJ2-1 and V is TRBV7-8, with 10 bases that match TRBD1. CDR1 and CDR2 from the germline V gene are SGHVS and FQNEAQ. The CDR3 length is 16 residues. The V gene end was trimmed by 5 bases and the J gene end by 9 bases; junction bases not matched to a gene: 13. The DNA of the CDR3 is TGTGCCAGCAGCAATGCTACGGGACAGGGGATCGGTGAGCAGTTCTTC. This gives the protein CASSNATGQGIGEQFF.

This clone showed up just a few times. The gene calls are TRBV28 and TRBJ1-5; 8 bases agree with TRBD1. Germline loops: CDR1 MDHEN, CDR2 SYDVKM. The CDR3 contains 14 residues. Trimming cost V 2 bases and J 9 bases; bases outside gene matches: 6. The CDR3 here is CASSLGTGPWPQHF. In DNA form, the CDR3 reads TGTGCCAGCAGTTTAGGGACAGGACCTTGGCCCCAGCATTTT.

This rearrangement joins TRBV7-2 to TRBJ2-2, with 12 bases fitting TRBD2. With V trimmed by 2 bases and J by 4 bases, 5 bases remained unmatched. In germline, CDR1 is SGHTA, CDR2 FQGNSA. The CDR3 has 17 residues. The CDR3 bases are TGTGCCAGCAGCTTAAGCCTAGCGGGAGGGGTCACCGGGGAGCTGTTTTTT. It specifies CASSLSLAGGVTGELFF.

This clone was counted between two and nine times. V usage is TRBV18 and J usage is TRBJ1-2; 10 bases align to TRBD1. The ends lost 3 bases at V and 7 bases at J; junction bases unmatched: 5. Germline CDR1 reads KGHSH; CDR2 reads LQKENI. The CDR3 is made up of 14 amino acids. The CDR3 loop is CASSPGTGDVGYTF. The CDR3 coding sequence is TGTGCCAGCTCACCGGGGACAGGGGATGTTGGCTACACCTTC.

The chain uses TRBV11-2 and TRBJ2-1; TRBD2 aligns across 8 bases. The CDR3 runs to 17 residues. Germline-derived CDR1 and CDR2 are SGHAT and FQNNGV. V was pared by 6 bases and J by 7 bases, with 17 bases of the junction left unmatched. The CDR3 DNA reads as TGTGCCAGCAGACGCGCCGGGACTAGTGTGGGTCCTAATGAGCAGTTCTTC. This codes for CASRRAGTSVGPNEQFF.

This rearrangement joins TRBV4-2 to TRBJ2-3; tentatively, D is TRBD1 (5 bases). Trimming took 0 bases from V and 3 from J, leaving 13 bases between them. The CDR3 totals 16 residues. Germline assignment: CDR1 LGHNA and CDR2 YNFKEQ. The CDR3 sequence: CASSQDLGQGTDTQYF. The CDR3 DNA sequence: TGTGCCAGCAGCCAAGATCTGGGCCAGGGTACAGATACGCAGTATTTT.